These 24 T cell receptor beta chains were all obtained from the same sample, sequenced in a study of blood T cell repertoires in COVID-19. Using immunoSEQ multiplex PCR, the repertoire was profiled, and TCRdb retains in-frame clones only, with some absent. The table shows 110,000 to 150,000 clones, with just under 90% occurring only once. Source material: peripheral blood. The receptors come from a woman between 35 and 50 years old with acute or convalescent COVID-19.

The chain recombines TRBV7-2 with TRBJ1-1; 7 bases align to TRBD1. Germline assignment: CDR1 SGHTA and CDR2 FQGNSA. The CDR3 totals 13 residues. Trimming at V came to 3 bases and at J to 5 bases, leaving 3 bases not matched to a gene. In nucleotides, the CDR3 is TGTGCCAGCAGCTTGAGGGGGCATACTGAAGCTTTCTTT. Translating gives CASSLRGHTEAFF.

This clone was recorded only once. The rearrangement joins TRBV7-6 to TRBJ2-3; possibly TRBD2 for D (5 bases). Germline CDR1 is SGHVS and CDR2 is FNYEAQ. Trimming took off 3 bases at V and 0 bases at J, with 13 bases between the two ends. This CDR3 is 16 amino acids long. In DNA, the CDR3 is TGTGCCAGCAGCTTTTTAGATCGGACTAGCACAGATACGCAGTATTTT. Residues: CASSFLDRTSTDTQYF.

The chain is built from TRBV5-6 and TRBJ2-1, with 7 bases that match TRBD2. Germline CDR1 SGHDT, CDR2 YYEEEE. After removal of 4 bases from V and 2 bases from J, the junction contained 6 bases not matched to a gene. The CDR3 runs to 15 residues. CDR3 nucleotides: TGTGCCAGCAGCCCTACTAGCGCTCCCTACAATGAGCAGTTCTTC. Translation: CASSPTSAPYNEQFF.

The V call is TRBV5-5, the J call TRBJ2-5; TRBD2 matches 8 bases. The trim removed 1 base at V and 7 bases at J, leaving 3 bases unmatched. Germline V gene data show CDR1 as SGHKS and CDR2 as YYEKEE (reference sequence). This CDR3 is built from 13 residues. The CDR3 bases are TGTGCCAGCAGCTTGTCCGGGGGGGCGACCCAGTACTTC. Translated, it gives CASSLSGGATQYF.

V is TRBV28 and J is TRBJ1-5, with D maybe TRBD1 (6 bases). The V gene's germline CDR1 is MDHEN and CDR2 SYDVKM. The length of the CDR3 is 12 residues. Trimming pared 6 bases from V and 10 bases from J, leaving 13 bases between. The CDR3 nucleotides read TGTGCCAGCAGCACGAGCGGGGGCCCCCAGCATTTT. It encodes CASSTSGGPQHF.

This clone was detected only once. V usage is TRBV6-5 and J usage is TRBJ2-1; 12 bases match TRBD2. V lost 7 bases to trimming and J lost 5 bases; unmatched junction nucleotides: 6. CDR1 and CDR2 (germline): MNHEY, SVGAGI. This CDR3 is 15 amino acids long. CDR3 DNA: TGTGCCAGCACCAAACTAGCGGGAGGAGACAATGAGCAGTTCTTC. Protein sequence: CASTKLAGGDNEQFF.

The CDR3 loop is CASSLRRGDTDTQYF. The DNA for the CDR3 is TGTGCCAGCAGCTTGAGGCGGGGAGACACAGATACGCAGTATTTT. This chain joins TRBV5-4 and TRBJ2-3, with D perhaps matching TRBD2 (6 bases). The CDR3 is 15 residues long. The germline V and J ends were trimmed by 1 base and 2 bases, with 11 bases remaining between them. Germline V gene data show CDR1 as SGHNT and CDR2 as YYREEE (reference sequence).

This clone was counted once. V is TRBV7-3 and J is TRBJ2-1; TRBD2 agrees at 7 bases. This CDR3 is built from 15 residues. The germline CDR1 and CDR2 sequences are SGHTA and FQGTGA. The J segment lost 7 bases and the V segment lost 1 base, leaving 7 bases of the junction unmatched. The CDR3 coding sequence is TGTGCCAGCAGCTTAATTGCGGGAGCAGATAATGAGCAGTTCTTC. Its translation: CASSLIAGADNEQFF. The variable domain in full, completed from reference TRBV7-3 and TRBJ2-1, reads GAGVSQTPSNKVTEKGKYVELRCDPISGHTALYWYRQSLGQGPEFLIYFQGTGAADDSGLPNDRFFAVRPEGSVSTLKIQRTERGDSAVYLCASSLIAGADNEQFFGPGTRLTVL.

CDR3 in amino acids: CASSSGTSAIRDEQFF. The CDR3, as DNA: TGTGCCAGCAGTTCCGGGACTAGCGCAATTAGGGATGAGCAGTTCTTC. V gene TRBV5-8 combines with J gene TRBJ2-1; TRBD2 matches at 10 bases. V lost 5 bases and J lost 8; bases outside the gene matches: 13. The CDR3 contains 16 residues. Germline V gene data show CDR1 as SGHTS and CDR2 as YDEGEE.

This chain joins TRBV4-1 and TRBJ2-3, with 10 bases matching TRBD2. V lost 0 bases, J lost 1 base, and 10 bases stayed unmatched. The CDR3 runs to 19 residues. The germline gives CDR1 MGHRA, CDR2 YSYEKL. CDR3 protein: CASSQDETSGFWGTDTQYF. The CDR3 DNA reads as TGCGCCAGCAGCCAAGACGAGACTAGCGGGTTCTGGGGCACAGATACGCAGTATTTT.

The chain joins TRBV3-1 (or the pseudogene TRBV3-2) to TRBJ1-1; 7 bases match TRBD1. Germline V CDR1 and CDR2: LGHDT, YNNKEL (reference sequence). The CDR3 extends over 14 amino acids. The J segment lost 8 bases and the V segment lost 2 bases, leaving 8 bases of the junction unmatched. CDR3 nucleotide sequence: TGTGCCAGCAGCCAACCAAACCCGACAGGGGAAGCTTTCTTT. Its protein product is CASSQPNPTGEAFF.

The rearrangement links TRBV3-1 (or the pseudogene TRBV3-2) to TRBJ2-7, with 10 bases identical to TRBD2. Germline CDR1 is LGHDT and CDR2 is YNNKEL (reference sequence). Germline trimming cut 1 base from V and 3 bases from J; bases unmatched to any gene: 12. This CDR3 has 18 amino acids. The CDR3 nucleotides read TGTGCCAGCAGCCAAGTTTGGGGGTCTAGCGGGAGCGGCTACGAGCAGTACTTC. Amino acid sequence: CASSQVWGSSGSGYEQYF.

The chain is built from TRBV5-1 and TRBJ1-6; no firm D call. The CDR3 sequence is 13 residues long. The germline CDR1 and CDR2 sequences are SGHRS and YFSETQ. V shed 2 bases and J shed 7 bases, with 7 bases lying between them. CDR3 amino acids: CASSFTVNSPLHF. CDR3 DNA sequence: TGCGCCAGCAGCTTCACAGTCAATTCACCCCTCCACTTT.

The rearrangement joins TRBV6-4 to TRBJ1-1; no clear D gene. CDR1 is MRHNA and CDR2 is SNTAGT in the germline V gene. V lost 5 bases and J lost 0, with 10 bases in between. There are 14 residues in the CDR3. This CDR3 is CASSPSPMNTEAFF. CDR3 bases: TGTGCCAGCAGTCCCAGTCCCATGAACACTGAAGCTTTCTTT.

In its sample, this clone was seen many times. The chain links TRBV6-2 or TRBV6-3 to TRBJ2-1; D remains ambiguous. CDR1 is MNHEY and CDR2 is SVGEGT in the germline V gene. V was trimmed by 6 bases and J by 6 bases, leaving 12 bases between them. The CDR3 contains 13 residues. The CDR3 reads CASSPVGPNEQFF. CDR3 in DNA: TGTGCCAGCAGCCCCGTTGGGCCCAATGAGCAGTTCTTC.

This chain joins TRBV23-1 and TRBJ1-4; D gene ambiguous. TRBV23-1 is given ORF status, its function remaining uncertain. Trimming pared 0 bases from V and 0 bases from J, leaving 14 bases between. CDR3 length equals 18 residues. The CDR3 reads CASSQSRRRRTTNEKLFF. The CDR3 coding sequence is TGCGCCAGCAGTCAATCGAGGAGAAGGCGCACAACTAATGAAAAACTGTTTTTT.

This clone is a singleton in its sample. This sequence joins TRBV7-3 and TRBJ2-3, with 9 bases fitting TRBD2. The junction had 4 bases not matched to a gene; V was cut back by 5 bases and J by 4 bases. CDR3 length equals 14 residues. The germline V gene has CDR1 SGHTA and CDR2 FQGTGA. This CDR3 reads CASSPGLAADTQYF. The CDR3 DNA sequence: TGTGCCAGCAGCCCGGGACTAGCAGCAGATACGCAGTATTTT.

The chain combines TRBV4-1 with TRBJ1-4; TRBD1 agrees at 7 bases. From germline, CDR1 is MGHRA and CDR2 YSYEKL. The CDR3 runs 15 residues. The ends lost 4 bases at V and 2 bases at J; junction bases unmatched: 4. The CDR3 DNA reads TGCGCCAGCAGCCCCCTGGGACAGACTAATGAAAAACTGTTTTTT. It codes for CASSPLGQTNEKLFF.

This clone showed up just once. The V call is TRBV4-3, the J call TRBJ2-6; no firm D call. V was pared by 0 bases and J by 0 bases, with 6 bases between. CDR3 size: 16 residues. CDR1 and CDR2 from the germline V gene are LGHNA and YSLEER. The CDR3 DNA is TGCGCCAGCAGCCAAGATTTGAGCTCTGGGGCCAACGTCCTGACTTTC. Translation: CASSQDLSSGANVLTF.

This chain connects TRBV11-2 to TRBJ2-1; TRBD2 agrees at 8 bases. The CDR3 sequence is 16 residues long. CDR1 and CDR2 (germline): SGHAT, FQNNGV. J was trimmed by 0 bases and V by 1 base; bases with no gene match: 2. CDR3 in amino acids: CASSLVGTSSYNEQFF. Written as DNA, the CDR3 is TGTGCCAGCAGCTTAGTAGGGACTAGCTCCTACAATGAGCAGTTCTTC.

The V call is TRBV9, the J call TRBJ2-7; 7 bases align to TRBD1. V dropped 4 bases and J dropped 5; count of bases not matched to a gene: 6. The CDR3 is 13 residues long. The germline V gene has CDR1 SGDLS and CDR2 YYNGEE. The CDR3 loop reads CASSIRTGDEQYF. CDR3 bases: TGTGCCAGCAGCATCCGAACAGGGGACGAGCAGTACTTC.

CDR3 loop: CASSIVGGSMNTEAFF. In DNA, the CDR3 is TGTGCCAGTAGTATAGTGGGAGGCAGTATGAACACTGAAGCTTTCTTT. The chain couples TRBV19 to TRBJ1-1; D is unresolved. The CDR3 contains 16 residues. Deletions cut 1 base from V and 0 bases from J, with 12 bases between. Germline V CDR1 and CDR2: LNHDA, SQIVND (reference sequence).

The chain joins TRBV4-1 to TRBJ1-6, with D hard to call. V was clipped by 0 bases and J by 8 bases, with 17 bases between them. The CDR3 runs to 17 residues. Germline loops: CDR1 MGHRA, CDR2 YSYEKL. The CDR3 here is CASSQDSGPSPYSPLHF. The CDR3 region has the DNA TGCGCCAGCAGCCAAGATAGCGGGCCCTCTCCGTATTCACCCCTCCACTTT.

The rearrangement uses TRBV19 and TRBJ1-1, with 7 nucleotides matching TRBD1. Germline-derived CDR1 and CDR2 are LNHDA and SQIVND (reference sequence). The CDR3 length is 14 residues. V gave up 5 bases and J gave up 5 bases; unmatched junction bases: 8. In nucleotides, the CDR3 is TGTGCCAGTAGTGTCACAGGGGCAGGTACTGAAGCTTTCTTT. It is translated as CASSVTGAGTEAFF.